This is a list of T cell receptor beta chains from one sample in a study of metastatic and nonmetastatic thyroid tumors. Using MiXCR, TCRdb re-called clones from the PCR reads. The sample includes nearly 15,000 clones, roughly a fifth of them seen just once. Sequenced material: blood. The receptors were gathered from a female donor with papillary thyroid cancer or a benign thyroid nodule (not recorded which). Some clones in this sample may be carry-over from other donors' samples. The CDR3 runs from the conserved cysteine through the conserved F or W. A D gene is named only where the DNA matches it firmly. Size tells how often a clone was seen (once, few, many) or the class of an expanded clone, and some rows leave it out.

abundance,v_gene,j_gene,d_gene,CDR3aa,CDR3nt
many,TRBV11-3,TRBJ2-3,TRBD2,CASSLSSGRGSDTQYF,TGTGCCAGCAGCCTAAGTTCCGGGAGGGGGTCAGATACGCAGTATTTT
-,TRBV5-1,TRBJ2-7,-,CASSSGTPSSSYEQYF,TGCGCCAGCAGCTCCGGGACACCCTCGAGCTCCTACGAGCAGTACTTC
many,TRBV3-1,TRBJ1-4,-,CASSHEAQGREKLFF,TGTGCCAGCAGCCACGAGGCACAGGGAAGAGAAAAACTGTTTTTT
-,TRBV9,TRBJ2-7,-,CASSVEQGAYQQYF,TGTGCCAGCAGCGTGGAACAGGGTGCCTACCAGCAGTACTTC
-,TRBV19,TRBJ1-2,-,CASGHMTLRGPSNYGYTF,TGTGCCAGTGGTCATATGACACTTAGGGGACCTTCCAACTATGGCTACACCTTC
-,TRBV6-2/TRBV6-3,TRBJ2-7,TRBD1,CASSRTQGAGYEQYF,TGTGCCAGCAGTCGCACACAGGGGGCGGGGTACGAGCAGTACTTC
many,TRBV18,TRBJ1-6,TRBD1,CASSPQGTADNSPLHF,TGTGCCAGCTCACCACAAGGGACAGCTGATAATTCACCCCTCCACTTT
-,TRBV10-2,TRBJ1-5,-,CASSALGGQPQHF,TGCGCCAGCAGTGCACTCGGAGGGCAGCCCCAGCATTTT
medium-sized,TRBV11-1,TRBJ2-3,TRBD1,CASSSKTGTSTDTQYF,TGTGCCAGCAGCTCCAAGACAGGGACGAGCACAGATACGCAGTATTTT
many,TRBV2,TRBJ1-6,-,CATIMEKDSPLHF,TGTGCCACCATCATGGAAAAGGATTCACCCCTCCACTTT
many,TRBV6-1,TRBJ1-4,-,CASRKTHGSSSNEKLFF,TGTGCCAGCAGAAAAACCCACGGGAGTTCGAGTAATGAAAAACTGTTTTTT
-,TRBV20-1,TRBJ1-6,TRBD1,CSAPKDRVTGGIYNSPLHF,TGCAGTGCTCCCAAGGACAGGGTCACAGGGGGTATTTATAATTCACCCCTCCACTTT
-,TRBV24-1,TRBJ2-7,-,CATSDSSRGGGYEQYF,TGTGCAACCAGTGATTCCTCCCGGGGAGGGGGCTACGAGCAGTACTTC
few,TRBV2,TRBJ1-5,-,CASSVLDSNQPQHF,TGTGCCAGCAGTGTCCTGGATAGCAATCAGCCCCAGCATTTT
few,TRBV28,TRBJ2-1,TRBD2,CASSLEFAGAIVGGNEQFF,TGTGCCAGCAGTTTGGAGTTTGCGGGAGCTATAGTGGGGGGCAATGAGCAGTTCTTC
few,TRBV27,TRBJ2-1,TRBD2,CASSSGRAGNEQFF,TGTGCCAGCAGTAGCGGGAGGGCGGGGAATGAGCAGTTCTTC
-,TRBV6-2/TRBV6-3,TRBJ1-6,-,CATLYSQGNSPLHF,TGTGCCACCCTTTACTCCCAAGGGAATTCACCCCTCCACTTT
medium-sized,TRBV24-1,TRBJ2-3,-,CATSDSVTLTDTQYF,TGTGCCACCAGTGATTCGGTTACACTTACAGATACGCAGTATTTT
many,TRBV7-2,TRBJ2-3,TRBD2,CASSLGAGASTDTQYF,TGTGCCAGCAGCTTAGGAGCGGGAGCCAGCACAGATACGCAGTATTTT
medium-sized,TRBV6-2/TRBV6-3,TRBJ1-1,-,CASSYWAEDTEAFF,TGTGCCAGCAGTTACTGGGCTGAGGACACTGAAGCTTTCTTT
medium-sized,TRBV12-3/TRBV12-4,TRBJ2-1,-,CASSLGRGVGEQFF,TGTGCCAGCAGTTTAGGCAGGGGGGTGGGTGAGCAGTTCTTC
once,TRBV20-1,TRBJ1-5,-,CSASGQGYQPQHF,TGCAGTGCTAGCGGCCAGGGTTATCAGCCCCAGCATTTT
-,TRBV11-2,TRBJ1-4,-,CASSLGIAEANEKLFF,TGTGCCAGCAGTCTTGGGATCGCGGAAGCTAATGAAAAACTGTTTTTT
-,TRBV3-1,TRBJ1-5,TRBD1,CASSHRTGGQPQHF,TGTGCCAGCAGCCATCGGACAGGGGGTCAGCCCCAGCATTTT
-,TRBV19,TRBJ1-5,-,CASSRLGPSNQPQHF,TGTGCCAGTAGTAGATTGGGACCTAGCAATCAGCCCCAGCATTTT
many,TRBV11-3,TRBJ2-1,TRBD2,CASSLSSGSTEQFF,TGTGCCAGCAGCTTGAGTAGCGGGAGCACTGAGCAGTTCTTC
-,TRBV4-1,TRBJ1-2,-,CASSQVQGGGYTF,TGCGCCAGCAGCCAAGTACAGGGCGGTGGCTACACCTTC
few,TRBV27,TRBJ2-2,-,CASSLAPIGDTNTGELFF,TGTGCCAGCAGTTTAGCCCCTATTGGGGACACGAACACCGGGGAGCTGTTTTTT
many,TRBV24-1,TRBJ1-4,-,CATGPEKLFF,TGTGCCACAGGGCCGGAAAAACTGTTTTTT
many,TRBV20-1,TRBJ2-2,-,CSASSVNTGELFF,TGCAGTGCTAGTTCGGTGAACACCGGGGAGCTGTTTTTT
medium-sized,TRBV11-2,TRBJ2-2,-,CASSLTSGAGELFF,TGTGCCAGCAGCTTGACGTCAGGGGCCGGGGAGCTGTTTTTT
many,TRBV4-1,TRBJ2-2,TRBD2,CASSQDGSGSANTGELFF,TGCGCCAGCAGCCAAGATGGGAGCGGGAGCGCGAACACCGGGGAGCTGTTTTTT
many,TRBV29-1,TRBJ1-2,-,CSVEGFGYTF,TGCAGCGTTGAGGGTTTTGGCTACACCTTC
medium-sized,TRBV2,TRBJ2-3,-,CARRGGFTDTQYF,TGTGCCAGAAGGGGCGGGTTCACAGATACGCAGTATTTT
medium-sized,TRBV28,TRBJ2-2,TRBD2,CASRESGSFTGELFF,TGTGCCAGCAGGGAGAGCGGGAGTTTCACCGGGGAGCTGTTTTTT
once,TRBV7-2,TRBJ2-3,-,CASSLYAGSDTQYF,TGTGCCAGCAGCTTGTACGCAGGGTCAGATACGCAGTATTTT
many,TRBV4-1,TRBJ2-7,-,CASSQDSGRGSYEQYF,TGCGCCAGCAGCCAAGATTCTGGCAGGGGAAGTTACGAGCAGTACTTC
-,TRBV2,TRBJ2-3,TRBD2,CASSRTSGRPDTQYF,TGTGCCAGCAGCCGGACTAGCGGGAGACCAGATACGCAGTATTTT
many,TRBV20-1,TRBJ2-2,TRBD2,CSAQKAGGPDGELFF,TGCAGTGCTCAAAAAGCGGGAGGGCCCGACGGGGAGCTGTTTTTT
-,TRBV28,TRBJ2-2,-,CASSLFGLWNTGELFF,TGTGCCAGCAGTTTATTCGGATTATGGAACACCGGGGAGCTGTTTTTT
medium-sized,TRBV28,TRBJ2-3,-,CASRGRGGDTQYF,TGTGCCAGCAGGGGCAGGGGAGGAGATACGCAGTATTTT
many,TRBV11-2,TRBJ1-1,-,CASSLGGRYTEAFF,TGTGCCAGCAGCTTGGGGGGCCGGTACACTGAAGCTTTCTTT
-,TRBV19,TRBJ1-2,-,CASRPSDWGHYGYTF,TGTGCCAGTAGACCCTCCGATTGGGGTCACTATGGCTACACCTTC
-,TRBV12-5,TRBJ2-1,TRBD2,CASGLVRVAGGSNYNEQFF,TGTGCTAGTGGTTTGGTACGAGTAGCGGGAGGATCAAATTACAATGAGCAGTTCTTC
-,TRBV6-2/TRBV6-3,TRBJ2-2,TRBD2,CTSRLGTRDTGELFF,TGTACCAGCCGACTCGGGACTAGAGACACCGGGGAGCTGTTTTTT
-,TRBV10-3,TRBJ2-1,-,CAISAQVENEQFF,TGTGCCATCAGTGCCCAGGTCGAAAATGAGCAGTTCTTC
-,TRBV20-1,TRBJ2-7,-,CSARDEGHSAYEQYF,TGCAGTGCTAGAGATGAAGGCCATAGCGCGTACGAGCAGTACTTC
-,TRBV7-3,TRBJ2-1,TRBD1,CASSLTGQAGEQFF,TGTGCCAGCAGCTTAACCGGACAGGCAGGGGAGCAGTTCTTC
few,TRBV6-2/TRBV6-3,TRBJ1-1,-,CASTAPREDFF,TGTGCCAGCACCGCACCACGCGAGGATTTCTTT